The 21 T cell receptor beta chains below were found in one sample sequenced in a study of early T cells in non-severe SARS-CoV-2 infection (dated by TCRdb to the early 2020s). The method behind the library was 5' RACE. Sequencing was performed on a NextSeq 500. TCRdb passed the public sequencing reads through fastp at Q25 and MiXCR, retaining productive beta sequences. Every entry covers one CDR3 protein and lists the most common genes and DNA from its rows. The sample includes 50,000 to 70,000 distinct CDR3 sequences, with around 9.3% observed a single time. Of the sample, about 16% is held by the ten largest clones. Material for sequencing was whole blood. The source is an adult who was a healthcare worker with PCR-confirmed SARS-CoV-2 infection or an uninfected control (not recorded which).

There are a few counts of this clonotype. The J gene is TRBJ2-7, the V gene TRBV27; maybe TRBD1 (5 bases). The V gene's germline CDR1 is MNHEY and CDR2 SMNVEV (reference sequence). V dropped 6 bases and J dropped 2 bases, with 14 bases sitting between them. The CDR3 extends over 14 amino acids. Here the CDR3 reads CASRSLGATYEQYF. CDR3 DNA sequence: TGTGCCAGCAGATCCCTTGGGGCCACCTACGAGCAGTACTTC.

This clonotype has a count of ten or more. The rearrangement links TRBV25-1 to TRBJ1-2, with D maybe TRBD1 (5 bases). CDR3 length: 15 residues. V was shortened by 5 bases and J by 2 bases, with 15 bases between the two germline ends. Per the germline V gene, CDR1 is MGHDK and CDR2 is SYGVNS. This CDR3 reads CASSLPGPWNYGYTF. The CDR3 nucleotides are TGTGCCAGCAGTTTGCCGGGACCCTGGAACTATGGCTACACCTTC.

This clonotype showed up just a few times. The rearrangement joins TRBV6-5 to TRBJ1-1; no clear D gene. The CDR3 spans 14 residues. Germline-derived CDR1 and CDR2 are MNHEY and SVGAGI. The V end was cut by 0 bases, the J end by 0 bases, with 5 bases between. The CDR3 region is CASSYSRLNTEAFF. The CDR3 nucleotides are TGTGCCAGCAGTTACTCTCGGTTGAACACTGAAGCTTTCTTT.

This clonotype was counted a few times. This chain connects TRBV20-1 to TRBJ1-1; 7 nucleotides align to TRBD1. The length of the CDR3 is 15 residues. CDR1 and CDR2 (germline): DFQATT, SNEGSKA (reference sequence). V was pared by 5 bases and J by 4 bases, with 13 bases of the junction left unmatched. CDR3 residues: CSAPAPVTGATEAFF. DNA of the CDR3: TGCAGTGCTCCGGCCCCAGTAACAGGGGCCACTGAAGCTTTCTTT.

This clonotype was counted at least ten times. The gene calls are TRBV29-1 and TRBJ2-7; D remains unclear. The germline V and J ends were trimmed by 0 bases and 0 bases, with 12 bases remaining between them. The CDR3 length is 15 residues. Looked up from germline, CDR1 is SQVTM and CDR2 is ANQGSEA. The chain's CDR3 is CSVEDRARSSYEQYF. The CDR3 region has the DNA TGCAGCGTTGAAGATAGGGCCCGAAGCTCCTACGAGCAGTACTTC.

This clonotype has ten or more counts. This rearrangement joins TRBV10-3 to TRBJ2-7; TRBD2 matches at 9 bases. Germline V gives CDR1 ENHRY, CDR2 SYGVKD. Trimming took 0 bases from V and 6 from J; bases not matched to a gene: 15. The CDR3 has 18 residues. The CDR3 DNA reads as TGTGCCATCAGTGAGTCGTTAGGGAAGCGGGAGGTACTGGTCGAGCAGTACTTC. Encoded protein: CAISESLGKREVLVEQYF.

This chain uses TRBV13 with TRBJ2-1, with D tentatively TRBD1 (7 bases). The CDR3 sequence is 18 residues long. Trimming took off 4 bases at V and 7 bases at J, with 26 bases between the two ends. From germline, CDR1 is PRHDT and CDR2 FYEKMQ (reference sequence). This CDR3 is CASSSPGGGGYMVNEQFF. As DNA, the CDR3 is TGTGCCAGCAGCTCCCCAGGAGGGGGCGGGTATATGGTGAATGAGCAGTTCTTC.

The chain links TRBV6-5 to TRBJ1-6; D gene uncertain. Germline V gene data show CDR1 as MNHEY and CDR2 as SVGAGI. The CDR3 contains 15 residues. The V end lost 6 bases, the J end lost 2 bases, and 11 bases lay between the germline ends. The CDR3, as DNA: TGTGCCAGCAGAGCAGGAAGGGCCTATAATTCACCCCTCCACTTT. This gives the protein CASRAGRAYNSPLHF.

To note about this clonotype: A much larger clone lies one base from this, so it may be a read error. In this CDR3 the conserved last residue, phenylalanine or tryptophan, is missing, so a read error is likely. This chain connects TRBV19 to TRBJ2-3; perhaps D is TRBD1 or TRBD2 (6 bases each). This CDR3 has 14 residues. The V gene's germline CDR1 is LNHDA and CDR2 SQIVND (reference sequence). The V and J ends lost 0 bases and 6 bases respectively, with 10 bases between them. CDR3 loop: CASSIDRGPDTQYI. The CDR3 DNA follows: TGTGCCAGTAGTATAGATCGGGGGCCCGATACGCAGTATATT.

This clonotype came up a few times. The chain carries TRBV3-1 and TRBJ2-7, with D tentatively TRBD2 (6 bases). Germline values: CDR1 LGHDT, CDR2 YNNKEL (reference sequence). V lost 4 bases to trimming and J lost 1 base, with 11 bases between them. The length of the CDR3 is 14 residues. CDR3 sequence: CASSPPGGSYEQYF. The CDR3 DNA is TGTGCCAGCAGCCCGCCCGGGGGTTCCTACGAGCAGTACTTC.

This clonotype occurred many times. This rearrangement joins TRBV24-1 to TRBJ2-3; TRBD2 matches at 10 bases. CDR1 and CDR2 (germline): KGHDR, SFDVKD. The CDR3 runs 16 residues. V shed 4 bases, J shed 3 bases, and the junction held 6 bases outside the gene matches. CDR3 bases: TGTGCCACCAGTGACCCCGCACTAGCGGGAACAGATACGCAGTATTTT. Translated, it gives CATSDPALAGTDTQYF.

This clonotype was seen at least ten times. The chain combines TRBV6-5 with TRBJ1-6; possibly TRBD1 for D (5 bases). Between the trimmed V and J ends, which lost 2 bases and 5 bases, there was a span of 10 bases. The CDR3 runs to 15 residues. Germline V gene data show CDR1 as MNHEY and CDR2 as SVGAGI. The CDR3 coding sequence is TGTGCCAGCAGTTACGCCGGACAACATAATTCACCCCTCCACTTT. Its translation: CASSYAGQHNSPLHF.

This chain uses TRBV28 with TRBJ2-7; D gene unclear. V lost 1 base to trimming and J lost 4 bases, with 11 bases between them. This CDR3 spans 14 amino acids. Germline V gives CDR1 MDHEN, CDR2 SYDVKM. Here the CDR3 reads CASSLSGRLYEQYF. DNA of the CDR3: TGTGCCAGCAGTTTATCAGGCAGGTTGTACGAGCAGTACTTC.

This clonotype was observed a handful of times. This chain joins TRBV5-1 and TRBJ1-1, with TRBD1 matching over 9 bases. Trimming at V came to 4 bases and at J to 5 bases, leaving 6 bases not matched to a gene. Per germline, CDR1 SGHRS and CDR2 YFSETQ. This CDR3 comprises 14 residues. The CDR3 region has the DNA TGCGCCAGCAGCGACGGACAGGGGAGGACTGAAGCTTTCTTT. Encoded protein: CASSDGQGRTEAFF.

About this clonotype itself: A read error may be the cause here, since a much bigger clone is one base away. The chain links TRBV24-1 to TRBJ1-1; D might be TRBD1 (5 bases). V gave up 7 bases and J gave up 1 base, with 9 bases separating them. CDR1 and CDR2 from the germline V gene are KGHDR and SFDVKD. The CDR3 is 13 residues long. This CDR3 is CATRDTGNTEAFF. CDR3 DNA sequence: TGTGCCACCAGGGATACAGGGAACACTGAAGCTTTCTTT.

This chain links TRBV28 with TRBJ1-3; D call uncertain. Trimming removed 5 bases at V and 0 bases at J, with 11 bases between. This CDR3 comprises 15 residues. CDR1 MDHEN and CDR2 SYDVKM come from the germline V gene. For the CDR3, the DNA is TGTGCCAGCAGTACCACAGTAAACTCTGGAAACACCATATATTTT. The encoded protein is CASSTTVNSGNTIYF.

In its sample, this clonotype was seen a few times. The V and J genes are TRBV7-2 and TRBJ2-3; 7 positions match TRBD2. The J segment lost 7 bases and the V segment lost 5 bases, leaving 9 bases of the junction unmatched. Germline-derived CDR1 and CDR2 are SGHTA and FQGNSA. This CDR3 comprises 14 residues. The CDR3 region is CASSLGKAGHTQYF. As DNA, the CDR3 is TGTGCCAGCAGCCTAGGAAAAGCGGGGCATACGCAGTATTTT.

The chain combines TRBV28 with TRBJ1-1, with D uncertain. V lost 4 bases to trimming and J lost 11 bases, with 14 bases between them. Germline CDR1 and CDR2: MDHEN and SYDVKM. This CDR3 region has 12 residues. CDR3 DNA sequence: TGTGCCAGCAGTTCCAGCCCGTACATGGCTTTCTTT. Its translation is CASSSSPYMAFF.

The sample holds a few counts of this clonotype. This sequence joins TRBV7-2 and TRBJ1-1; 9 nucleotides agree with TRBD1. V lost 5 bases, J lost 4 bases, and 8 bases stayed unmatched. Germline values: CDR1 SGHTA, CDR2 FQGNSA. CDR3 length: 15 amino acids. CDR3 protein: CASSQAPTGGTEAFF. CDR3 nucleotides: TGTGCCAGCAGCCAAGCCCCGACAGGGGGCACTGAAGCTTTCTTT. Full variable domain (outside the CDR3, taken from reference TRBV7-2 and TRBJ1-1): GAGVSQSPSNKVTEKGKDVELRCDPISGHTALYWYRQSLGQGLEFLIYFQGNSAPDKSGLPSDRFSAERTGGSVSTLTIQRTQQEDSAVYLCASSQAPTGGTEAFFGQGTRLTVV.

In its sample, this clonotype was seen a few times. The chain recombines TRBV6-1 with TRBJ2-7; tentatively, D is TRBD2 (5 bases). The CDR3 loop spans 13 amino acids. V was cut by 0 bases and J by 5 bases, with 8 bases left in between. CDR1 and CDR2 from the germline V gene are MNHNS and SASEGT. The CDR3 bases are TGTGCCAGCAGTGAAGCCCGCGGGCACGAGCAGTACTTC. Its protein product is CASSEARGHEQYF.

This clonotype was counted many times. The V and J genes are TRBV7-9 and TRBJ2-5; tentative D call: TRBD2 (6 bases). The V gene's germline CDR1 is SEHNR and CDR2 FQNEAQ (reference sequence). V was clipped by 5 bases and J by 2 bases, with 12 bases between them. This CDR3 comprises 14 residues. CDR3 sequence: CASSRNGGQETQYF. In nucleotides, the CDR3 is TGTGCCAGCAGCCGTAATGGGGGGCAAGAGACCCAGTACTTC.